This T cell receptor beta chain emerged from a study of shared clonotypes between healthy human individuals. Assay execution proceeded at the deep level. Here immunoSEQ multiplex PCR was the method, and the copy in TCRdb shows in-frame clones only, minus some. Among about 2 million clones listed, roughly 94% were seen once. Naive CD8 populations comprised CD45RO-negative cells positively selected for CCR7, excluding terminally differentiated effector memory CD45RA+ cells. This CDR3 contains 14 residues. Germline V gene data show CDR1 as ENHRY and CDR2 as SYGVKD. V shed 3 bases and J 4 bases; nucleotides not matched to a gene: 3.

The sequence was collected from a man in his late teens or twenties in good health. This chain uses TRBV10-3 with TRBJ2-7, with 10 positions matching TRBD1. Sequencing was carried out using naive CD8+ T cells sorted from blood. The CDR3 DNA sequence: TGTGCCATCAGTGACGTGGGACAGGGGTACGAGCAGTACTTC. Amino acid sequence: CAISDVGQGYEQYF.